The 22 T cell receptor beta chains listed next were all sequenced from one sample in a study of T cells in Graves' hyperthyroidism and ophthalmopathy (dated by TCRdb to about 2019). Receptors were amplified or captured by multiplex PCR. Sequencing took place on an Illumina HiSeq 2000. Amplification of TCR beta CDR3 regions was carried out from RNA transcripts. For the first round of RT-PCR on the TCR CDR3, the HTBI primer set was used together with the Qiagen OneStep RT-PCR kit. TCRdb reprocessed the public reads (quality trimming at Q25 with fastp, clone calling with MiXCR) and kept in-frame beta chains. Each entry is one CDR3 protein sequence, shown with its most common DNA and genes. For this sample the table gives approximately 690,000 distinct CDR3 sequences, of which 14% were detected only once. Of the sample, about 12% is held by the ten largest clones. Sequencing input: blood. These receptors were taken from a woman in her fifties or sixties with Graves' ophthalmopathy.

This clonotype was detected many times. This CDR3 is CASSQDLSVSPYEQYF. CDR3 in DNA: TGTGCCAGCAGCCAAGATCTATCTGTTAGCCCCTACGAGCAGTACTTC. The chain employs TRBV3-1 and TRBJ2-7, with D unresolved. The CDR3 spans 16 residues. Trimming left V 0 bases short and J 2 bases short, with 14 bases between. Germline V lookup: CDR1 LGHDT, CDR2 YNNKEL (reference sequence).

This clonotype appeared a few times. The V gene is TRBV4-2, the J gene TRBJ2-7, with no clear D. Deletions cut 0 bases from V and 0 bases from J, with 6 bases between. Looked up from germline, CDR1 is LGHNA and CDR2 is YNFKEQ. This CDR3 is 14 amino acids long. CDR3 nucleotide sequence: TGTGCCAGCAGCCAAGACGAGAGCTCCTACGAGCAGTACTTC. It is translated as CASSQDESSYEQYF.

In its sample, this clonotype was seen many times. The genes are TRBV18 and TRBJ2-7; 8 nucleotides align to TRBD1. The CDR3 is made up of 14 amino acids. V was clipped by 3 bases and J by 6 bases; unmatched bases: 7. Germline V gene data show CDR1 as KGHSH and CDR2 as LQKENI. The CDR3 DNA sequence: TGTGCCAGCTCACCCTTCGGGACAGGCCCCGAGCAGTACTTC. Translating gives CASSPFGTGPEQYF.

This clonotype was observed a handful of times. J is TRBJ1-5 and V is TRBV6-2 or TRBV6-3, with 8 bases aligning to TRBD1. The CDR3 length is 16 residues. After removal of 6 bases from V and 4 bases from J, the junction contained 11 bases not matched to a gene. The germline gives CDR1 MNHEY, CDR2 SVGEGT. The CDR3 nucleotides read TGTGCCAGCAGCCCCGGACAGGGCGGGGGTAATCAGCCCCAGCATTTT. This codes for CASSPGQGGGNQPQHF.

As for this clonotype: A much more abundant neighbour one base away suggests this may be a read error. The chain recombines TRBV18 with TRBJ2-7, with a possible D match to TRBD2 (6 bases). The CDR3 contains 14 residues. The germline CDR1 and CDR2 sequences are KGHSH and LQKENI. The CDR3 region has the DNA TGTGCCGGCTCACCTCTCGGGAGTCGGGAGGAGCAGTACTTC. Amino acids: CAGSPLGSREEQYF.

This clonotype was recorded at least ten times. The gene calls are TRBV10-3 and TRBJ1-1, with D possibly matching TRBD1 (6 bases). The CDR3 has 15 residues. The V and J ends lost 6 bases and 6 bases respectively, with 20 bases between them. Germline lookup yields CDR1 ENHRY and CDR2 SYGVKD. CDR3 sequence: CAISQQGRGGSEAFF. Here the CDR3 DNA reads TGTGCCATCAGCCAACAGGGCAGGGGAGGCTCTGAAGCTTTCTTT.

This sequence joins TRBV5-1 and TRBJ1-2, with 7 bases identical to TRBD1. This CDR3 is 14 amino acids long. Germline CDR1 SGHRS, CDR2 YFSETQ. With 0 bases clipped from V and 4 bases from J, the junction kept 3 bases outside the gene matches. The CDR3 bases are TGCGCCAGCAGCTTGGAGGGGGCACTCTATGGCTACACCTTC. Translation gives CASSLEGALYGYTF.

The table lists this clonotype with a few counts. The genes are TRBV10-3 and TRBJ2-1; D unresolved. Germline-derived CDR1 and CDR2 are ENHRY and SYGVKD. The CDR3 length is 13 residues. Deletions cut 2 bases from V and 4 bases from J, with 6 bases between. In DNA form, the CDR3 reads TGTGCCATCAGTGAGAAGGGTTACAATGAGCAGTTCTTC. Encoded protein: CAISEKGYNEQFF.

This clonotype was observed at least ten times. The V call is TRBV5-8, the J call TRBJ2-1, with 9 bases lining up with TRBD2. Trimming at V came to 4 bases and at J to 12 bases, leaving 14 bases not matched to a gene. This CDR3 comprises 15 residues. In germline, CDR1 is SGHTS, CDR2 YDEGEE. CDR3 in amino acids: CASSAGLAIGLGQFF. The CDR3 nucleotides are TGTGCCAGCAGCGCAGGACTAGCGATAGGCCTCGGGCAGTTCTTC.

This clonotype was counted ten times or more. The CDR3 here is CASRAGGTPYEQYF. CDR3 nucleotide sequence: TGTGCCAGCAGGGCGGGAGGTACTCCCTACGAGCAGTACTTC. V gene TRBV2 combines with J gene TRBJ2-7, with 8 bases lining up with TRBD2. This CDR3 has 14 residues. J was trimmed by 2 bases and V by 6 bases; bases with no gene match: 6. The V gene's germline CDR1 is SNHLY and CDR2 FYNNEI.

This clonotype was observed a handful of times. CDR3 region: CASSVQVHEQFF. The CDR3 coding sequence is TGTGCCAGCAGTGTACAGGTCCATGAGCAGTTCTTC. The V gene is TRBV25-1, the J gene TRBJ2-1, with a tentative D call TRBD1 (5 bases). Trimming cost V 4 bases and J 8 bases, with 9 bases left between them. The CDR3 runs 12 residues. Germline CDR1 MGHDK, CDR2 SYGVNS. Full variable domain (remainder filled in from reference TRBV25-1 and TRBJ2-1): EADIYQTPRYLVIGTGKKITLECSQTMGHDKMYWYQQDPGMELHLIHYSYGVNSTEKGDLSSESTVSRIRTEHFPLTLESARPSHTSQYLCASSVQVHEQFFGPGTRLTVL.

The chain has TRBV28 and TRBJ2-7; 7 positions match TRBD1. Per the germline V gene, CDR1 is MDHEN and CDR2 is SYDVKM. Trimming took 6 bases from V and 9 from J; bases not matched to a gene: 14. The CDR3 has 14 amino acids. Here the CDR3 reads CASRPGTVEGRQYF. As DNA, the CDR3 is TGTGCCAGCAGACCCGGGACAGTTGAGGGGAGGCAGTACTTC.

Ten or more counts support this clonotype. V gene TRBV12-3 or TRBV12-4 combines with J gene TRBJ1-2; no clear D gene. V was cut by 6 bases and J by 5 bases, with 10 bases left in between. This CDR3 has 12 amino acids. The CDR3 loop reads CASRRGAYGYTF. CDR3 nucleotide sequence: TGTGCCAGCAGACGGGGTGCTTATGGCTACACCTTC.

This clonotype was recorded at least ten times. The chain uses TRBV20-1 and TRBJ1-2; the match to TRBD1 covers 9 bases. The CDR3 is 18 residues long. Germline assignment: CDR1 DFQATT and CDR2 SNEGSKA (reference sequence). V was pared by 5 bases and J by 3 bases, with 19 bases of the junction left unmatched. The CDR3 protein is CSARKQMDRGLGDYGYTF. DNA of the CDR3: TGCAGTGCTCGGAAACAGATGGACAGGGGATTGGGTGACTATGGCTACACCTTC.

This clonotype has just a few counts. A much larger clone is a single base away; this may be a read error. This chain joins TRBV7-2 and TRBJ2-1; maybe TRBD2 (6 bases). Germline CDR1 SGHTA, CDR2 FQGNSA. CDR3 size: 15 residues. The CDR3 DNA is TGTGCCAGCAGCATTGCGCGGGACTCCTACAGTGAGCAGTTCTTC. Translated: CASSIARDSYSEQFF.

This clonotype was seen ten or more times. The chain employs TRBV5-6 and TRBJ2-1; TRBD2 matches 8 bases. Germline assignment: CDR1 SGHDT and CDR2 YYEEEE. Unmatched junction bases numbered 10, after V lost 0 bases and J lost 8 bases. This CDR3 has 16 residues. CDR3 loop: CASSLAGAGVGYEQFF. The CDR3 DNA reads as TGTGCCAGCAGCTTGGCCGGAGCGGGAGTCGGGTATGAGCAGTTCTTC.

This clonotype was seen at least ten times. The CDR3 coding sequence is TGTGCCAGCAGCTTAGCGGTGGTAGCGGGAGGGCACATCGAGCAGTACTTC. This encodes CASSLAVVAGGHIEQYF. The chain carries TRBV7-6 and TRBJ2-7; 11 bases match TRBD2. CDR3 length equals 17 residues. Germline CDR1 SGHVS, CDR2 FNYEAQ. The V and J ends lost 0 bases and 6 bases, in that order; junction bases with no gene match: 10.

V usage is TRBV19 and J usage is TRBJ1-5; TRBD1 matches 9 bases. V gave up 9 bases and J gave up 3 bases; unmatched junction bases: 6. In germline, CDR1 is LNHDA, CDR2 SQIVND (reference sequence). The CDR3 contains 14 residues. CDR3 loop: CASDRTGDNQPQHF. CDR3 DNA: TGTGCCAGCGACCGGACAGGGGACAATCAGCCCCAGCATTTT. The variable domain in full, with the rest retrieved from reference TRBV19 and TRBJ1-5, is DGGITQSPKYLFRKEGQNVTLSCEQNLNHDAMYWYRQDPGQGLRLIYYSQIVNDFQKGDIAEGYSVSREKKESFPLTVTSAQKNPTAFYLCASDRTGDNQPQHFGDGTRLSIL.

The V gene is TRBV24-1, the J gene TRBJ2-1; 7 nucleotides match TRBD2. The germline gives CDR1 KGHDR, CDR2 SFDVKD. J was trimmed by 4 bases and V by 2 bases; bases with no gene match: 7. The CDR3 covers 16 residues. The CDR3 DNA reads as TGTGCCACCAGTGATTGGGGCGGGGGTCCGTACAATGAGCAGTTCTTC. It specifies CATSDWGGGPYNEQFF.

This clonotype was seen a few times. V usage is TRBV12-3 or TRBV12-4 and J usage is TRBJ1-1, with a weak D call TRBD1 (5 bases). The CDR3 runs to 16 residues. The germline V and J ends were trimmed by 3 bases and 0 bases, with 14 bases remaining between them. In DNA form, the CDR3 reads TGTGCCAGCAGTTTCAGTAACAGGATTATGAACACTGAAGCTTTCTTT. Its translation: CASSFSNRIMNTEAFF.

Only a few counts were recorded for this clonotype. The CDR3 here is CASSQTGEGVAKNIQYF. For the CDR3, the DNA is TGTGCCAGCAGTCAGACAGGGGAGGGGGTAGCCAAAAACATTCAGTACTTC. The rearrangement links TRBV6-1 to TRBJ2-4; the D gene is possibly TRBD1 (8 bases). Germline assignment: CDR1 MNHNS and CDR2 SASEGT. This CDR3 contains 17 residues. Trimming removed 5 bases from V and 0 bases from J, with 17 bases in between.

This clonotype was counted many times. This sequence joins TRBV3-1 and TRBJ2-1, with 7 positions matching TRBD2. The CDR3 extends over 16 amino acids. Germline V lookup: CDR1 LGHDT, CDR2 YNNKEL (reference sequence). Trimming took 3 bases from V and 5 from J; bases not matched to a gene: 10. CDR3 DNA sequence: TGTGCCAGCAGCCACCCGCACGGGCGGGGGAACAATGAGCAGTTCTTC. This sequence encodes CASSHPHGRGNNEQFF.